This paragraph reports one T cell receptor beta chain. There is no known antigen for this receptor. The record has no base qualities; no much larger clone is one base away. The CDR3 starts with the cysteine, ends with the phenylalanine, and has 17 residues. Only CDR3 DNA remains: 51 bases, in frame from the first base. The germline V gene provides CDR1 SGHTA and CDR2 FQGNSA. V is cut back by 4 bases and J by 2 bases, with 8 bases in the junction unmatched. Library preparation employed RT-PCR. Sequenced on an Illumina HiSeq 2500. TCRdb passed the public sequencing reads through fastp at Q25 and MiXCR, retaining productive beta sequences. Every CDR3 protein is listed once, alongside the most common genes and DNA of its rows. Here the sample has hundreds of thousands of distinct CDR3 sequences; 10% to 15% occur a single time. The ten largest clones add up to around 12% of the sample. What the time point label conveys for this sample: more than 40 days after influenza vaccine administration.

These data originate in a study of response to subunit inactivated influenza vaccine (dated by TCRdb to the late 2010s). In the study overall: Deep quantitative profiling of the T cell receptor repertoire was used in the study to follow responses to a trivalent subunit inactivated influenza vaccine. Study-wide conclusions, independent of this receptor: The authors suggested that each seasonal influenza vaccination may recruit only a limited number of new T cells.

Sample: PBMCs from blood, taken roughly 6 weeks after vaccination. This clonotype originated in a man aged 50 to 60 who received an inactivated influenza vaccine. Donor details come from another sample of the same person, matched by shared clones. The rearranged segments are TRBV7-2 and TRBJ2-1; 10 bases in between match TRBD2. The DNA is as follows: TGTGCCAGCAGCTCAAAGCTAGCGGGGGACACCTACAATGAGCAGTTCTTC. This codes for CASSSKLAGDTYNEQFF.